The clone carrying this T cell receptor beta chain was found many times. Its antigen is unknown. Any gene name here is a mouse gene name. Sequencing ends 4 residues short of the CDR3 end; the germline J gene provides the rest. Different DNA sequences within this sample yield the same CDR3. This sample was included in a study of CD8+ T cells in alopecia areata. Background on the study: Female C3H/HeJ recipients aged about 6-11 weeks got skin from C3H/HeJ graft donors aged roughly 6-12 months that had spontaneous alopecia.

Sequencing templates came from extracted RNA that was reverse transcribed into cDNA. Sequenced by immunoSEQ multiplex PCR; TCRdb stores in-frame clones only, minus some. Altogether around 300,000 clones were found in the sample, and no singletons occur. Points from the study as a whole: Clonality in lesional scalp, especially alopecia totalis/universalis, exceeded that of normal scalp.

Separation of pooled cutaneous lymph node cells was by sorting with CD4, CD8alpha, NKG2D, NKG2ACE and other markers. Unmatched junction bases numbered 4, after V lost 6 bases and J lost 2 bases. Germline loops: CDR1 MNHDT, CDR2 YYDKIL. The CDR3 is 15 residues long. The receptor comes from a C3H/HeJ mouse with alopecia areata. As its MHC haplotype, the strain has H2-k. Sequenced material: CD4+ T cells sorted from a lymph node. The chain carries TRBV17 and TRBJ2-2; TRBD2 matches at 9 bases. The CDR3 spells CASSRGTGNTGQLYF. CDR3 DNA, as far as it was read: TGTGCTAGCAGCAGGGGGACTGGGAACACCGGG.